The entry that follows covers one T cell receptor (beta chain) sequence. The data originate from a study of cytomegalovirus exposure and HLA in healthy donors. V gave up 2 bases and J gave up 4 bases, with 9 bases separating them. This CDR3 has 13 amino acids. Germline CDR1 and CDR2: MNHNY and SVGAGI (reference sequence). Primers for the PCR totalled 60 Vbeta and 13 Jbeta. TCRdb keeps only in-frame clones here, not all; method: immunoSEQ multiplex PCR. The sample shows 60,000 to 70,000 clones, about 73% of them seen only once. The V call is TRBV6-6, the J call TRBJ2-7; maybe TRBD1 (5 bases). The clonotype was recovered from a woman in her 30s in good health and CMV-seronegative. The sequencing sample was made of PBMCs. The CDR3 DNA reads as TGTGCCAGCAGTTACCCTGACAGTTACGAGCAGTACTTC. Amino acids: CASSYPDSYEQYF.